This is a list of T cell receptor beta chains from one sample in a study of T cells in Graves' hyperthyroidism and ophthalmopathy. TCRdb recomputed calls from the multiplex PCR reads with MiXCR, one row per CDR3 protein. This sample carries about 59,000 distinct CDR3 sequences, approximately 53% of them seen once, and the ten largest clones take approximately 3.3%. Source material: blood. These receptors came from a woman between 55 and 75 years old with Graves' ophthalmopathy. Each CDR3 is given with its conserved first and last residue. D genes are given only for firm matches. Only some rows state a clone size, as once, few, many or a class for expanded clones.

TRBV7-2,few,TRBJ2-3,NA,TGTGCCAGCAGCTTGGAGTCAGATACGCAGTATTTT,CASSLESDTQYF
TRBV5-5,NA,TRBJ1-2,NA,TGTGCCAGCAGCTCGGACGGAGACTCTGGTGGCTACACCTTC,CASSSDGDSGGYTF
TRBV10-3,NA,TRBJ1-5,NA,TGTGCCATCAGTGACAGGGAGAGTCAGCCCCAGCATTTT,CAISDRESQPQHF
TRBV6-6,many,TRBJ2-3,TRBD2,TGTGCCAGCAGCCGACCCTCCCAGAGCGGGAGTAGCGCAGATACGCAGTATTTT,CASSRPSQSGSSADTQYF
TRBV2,NA,TRBJ2-5,NA,TGTGCTGCTCTAGGGTTCCAAGAGACCCAGTACTTC,CAALGFQETQYF
TRBV7-2,many,TRBJ2-5,NA,TGTGCCAGCAGCTTAAGTGGGGGAGAGACCCAGTACTTC,CASSLSGGETQYF
TRBV7-9,NA,TRBJ2-1,NA,TGTGCCAGCAGCTTAGCTCTGACTTACAATGAGCAGTTCTTC,CASSLALTYNEQFF
TRBV7-7,many,TRBJ1-3,NA,TGTGCCAGCAGCCCCCCCCAGGCGAACTCTGGAAACACCATATATTTT,CASSPPQANSGNTIYF
TRBV6-6,NA,TRBJ2-5,NA,TGTGCCAGCAGTTACGACCGGGACATTGAAAAGTACTTC,CASSYDRDIEKYF
TRBV7-2,many,TRBJ2-6,TRBD2,TGTGCCAGCAGCCTAGTTGGACTAGCCCGCTCTGGGGCCAACGTCCTGACTTTC,CASSLVGLARSGANVLTF
TRBV7-3,once,TRBJ2-3,NA,TGTGCCAGCAGCTTAAGAGCGGGTGGGCCAGATACGCAGTATTTT,CASSLRAGGPDTQYF
TRBV6-5,many,TRBJ1-6,NA,TGTGCCAGCAGTTACTCAGTGACAGCAAATTCACCCCTCCACTTT,CASSYSVTANSPLHF
TRBV7-9,NA,TRBJ2-2,NA,TGCGCCAGCAGCCAAGCCGCAACTGGAAACACCGGGGAGCTGTTTTTT,CASSQAATGNTGELFF
TRBV20-1,NA,TRBJ1-1,NA,TGCAGGCCTGAAATGAACACTGAAGCTTTCTTT,CRPEMNTEAFF
TRBV7-7,NA,TRBJ2-1,TRBD2,TGTGCCAGCAGCCCGGGACTAGCCGGGAACAATGAGCAGTTCTTC,CASSPGLAGNNEQFF
TRBV30,many,TRBJ1-2,NA,TGTGCCTGTACCACGTCGGGGGGCTATGGCTACACCTTC,CACTTSGGYGYTF
TRBV27,many,TRBJ2-7,NA,TGTGCCACCGTCGGGACACTACCCTACGAGCAGTACTTC,CATVGTLPYEQYF
TRBV14,many,TRBJ1-1,TRBD1,TGTGCCAGCAGCCAAGTTAGGACAGGGTTGGCTTTCTTT,CASSQVRTGLAFF
TRBV15,NA,TRBJ2-3,TRBD2,TGTGCCACCAGCATAACCAGCGGGGGCCGGAATAATACGCAGTATTTT,CATSITSGGRNNTQYF
TRBV19,NA,TRBJ1-4,NA,TGTGCCAGTAGTTCGTGGTCGGGTGAAAAACTGTTTTTT,CASSSWSGEKLFF
TRBV5-6,NA,TRBJ1-2,NA,TGTGCCAGCAGCTTAGGCGGGGGGCATGGCTACACCTTC,CASSLGGGHGYTF
TRBV7-2,many,TRBJ1-5,NA,TGTGCCAGCAGTGGGCAGGTAAATCAGCCCCAGCATTTT,CASSGQVNQPQHF
TRBV5-1,NA,TRBJ2-1,TRBD2,TGCGCCAGCAGCTCCGGGACTAGCGGGGGGGCCCTCAATGAGCAGTTCTTC,CASSSGTSGGALNEQFF
TRBV20-1,NA,TRBJ1-2,TRBD1,TGCAGTGCTCCTGGACAGGGAGTAGATGGCTACACCTTC,CSAPGQGVDGYTF
TRBV6-2/TRBV6-3,many,TRBJ1-2,NA,TGTGCCACCTTGACAGATAACTATGGCTACACCTTC,CATLTDNYGYTF
TRBV20-1,NA,TRBJ1-5,NA,TGCAGTGCTAGAAGCGGTAGCAGTCAGCCCCGGCATTTT,CSARSGSSQPRHF
TRBV14,many,TRBJ2-1,TRBD2,TGTGCCAGCAGATCTAGCGGGGGGGCCGGCAGGTCCTACAATGAGCAGTTCTTC,CASRSSGGAGRSYNEQFF
TRBV6-1,NA,TRBJ2-7,TRBD2,TGTGCCAGCAGGAAACAGGGAGGTAGCGGGAGAGGCGAGCAGTACTTC,CASRKQGGSGRGEQYF
TRBV7-8,many,TRBJ2-7,TRBD2,TGTGCCAGCAGCCGACGGGAGGGGACTATCTCCGAGCAGTACTTC,CASSRREGTISEQYF